The 17 T cell receptor beta chains in this list originate from one sample, sequenced in a study of a mutant IDH1 vaccine in newly diagnosed glioma. Profiling relied on immunoSEQ multiplex PCR, and the TCRdb table lists in-frame clones only, not all of them. The table shows more than 80,000 clones, with roughly 80% occurring only once. The time point was: baseline, week 1 (first vaccination visit). Noted treatment: pre-vaccination baseline after standard-of-care therapy. The input for sequencing was PBMCs, taken from a glioma patient treated with radiotherapy, temozolomide or both. Receptors were obtained from a woman in her forties or fifties with glioma.

CDR3 bases: TGTGCCAGCAGCGTAGGAGGAGAGACCCAGTACTTC. This codes for CASSVGGETQYF. The rearrangement joins TRBV9 to TRBJ2-5; D unresolved. Per germline, CDR1 SGDLS and CDR2 YYNGEE. CDR3 length: 12 residues. Trimming left V 0 bases short and J 4 bases short, with 4 bases between. Using reference TRBV9 and TRBJ2-5 for the parts outside the CDR3, the full variable domain is DSGVTQTPKHLITATGQRVTLRCSPRSGDLSVYWYQQSLDQGLQFLIQYYNGEERAKGNILERFSAQQFPDLHSELNLSSLELGDSALYFCASSVGGETQYFGPGTRLLVL.

The chain has TRBV5-1 and TRBJ2-5; possibly TRBD1 or TRBD2 for D (6 bases each). This CDR3 spans 16 amino acids. Germline CDR1 SGHRS, CDR2 YFSETQ. Trimming took 0 bases from V and 5 from J, leaving 17 bases between them. This chain's CDR3 is CASSLGSGARLETQYF. The DNA for the CDR3 is TGCGCCAGCAGCTTGGGTTCGGGGGCGCGATTGGAGACCCAGTACTTC.

The chain links TRBV7-8 to TRBJ1-5; no clear D. The CDR3 runs to 13 residues. V lost 1 base and J lost 5, with 6 bases in between. Germline loops: CDR1 SGHVS, CDR2 FQNEAQ. CDR3 residues: CASSLGGDQPQHF. The CDR3, as DNA: TGTGCCAGCAGCTTAGGCGGGGATCAGCCCCAGCATTTT. The full variable domain, its missing parts supplied by reference TRBV7-8 and TRBJ1-5, is GAGVSQSPRYKVAKRGQDVALRCDPISGHVSLFWYQQALGQGPEFLTYFQNEAQLDKSGLPSDRFFAERPEGSVSTLKIQRTQQEDSAVYLCASSLGGDQPQHFGDGTRLSIL.

This chain connects TRBV6-5 to TRBJ1-1; unclear D gene. The CDR3 is 13 amino acids. V was pared by 1 base and J by 8 bases, with 11 bases between. CDR1 is MNHEY, CDR2 SVGAGI, per germline. For the CDR3, the DNA is TGTGCCAGCAGTTACTTTTTTCAGGCAGAAGCTTTCTTT. It is translated as CASSYFFQAEAFF.

This clone has a single count. This chain links TRBV2 with TRBJ2-5; no clear D gene. Trimming shortened V by 7 bases and J by 5 bases, and 11 bases separated the two germline ends. This CDR3 is built from 12 residues. Germline loops: CDR1 SNHLY, CDR2 FYNNEI. The CDR3 DNA sequence: TGTGCCAGCAAAACCTACGAGGAGACCCAGTACTTC. It translates to CASKTYEETQYF.

This sequence joins TRBV7-6 and TRBJ2-7; D gene uncertain. V was clipped by 1 base and J by 2 bases, with 9 bases between them. In germline, CDR1 is SGHVS, CDR2 FNYEAQ. This CDR3 has 14 amino acids. DNA of the CDR3: TGTGCCAGCAGCTTAGACATTCGGCCCTACGAGCAGTACTTC. Its protein product is CASSLDIRPYEQYF.

This clone was counted a few times. V and J are TRBV2 and TRBJ1-1; 8 positions agree with TRBD1. CDR1 and CDR2 (germline): SNHLY, FYNNEI. CDR3 size: 13 residues. V lost 4 bases, J lost 4 bases, and 2 bases stayed unmatched. CDR3 amino acids: CASSGTGRTEAFF. In DNA form, the CDR3 reads TGTGCCAGCAGTGGGACAGGGCGCACTGAAGCTTTCTTT.

The chain carries TRBV7-9 and TRBJ1-2, with a possible D match to TRBD1 (5 bases). CDR1 and CDR2 from the germline V gene are SEHNR and FQNEAQ (reference sequence). The V and J ends lost 5 bases and 8 bases respectively, with 15 bases between them. The CDR3 is 13 amino acids. CDR3 bases: TGTGCCAGCAGCCATTCCGGGACGACGGGCTACACCTTC. It codes for CASSHSGTTGYTF. The whole variable domain, remainder taken from reference TRBV7-9 and TRBJ1-2, is DTGVSQNPRHKITKRGQNVTFRCDPISEHNRLYWYRQTLGQGPEFLTYFQNEAQLEKSRLLSDRFSAERPKGSFSTLEIQRTEQGDSAMYLCASSHSGTTGYTFGSGTRLTVV.

In this sample, this clone turned up once. V gene TRBV7-3 combines with J gene TRBJ1-2, with D uncertain. Trimming pared 0 bases from V and 2 bases from J, leaving 13 bases between. Germline CDR1 is SGHTA and CDR2 is FQGTGA. This CDR3 spans 16 amino acids. CDR3 nucleotides: TGTGCCAGCAGCTTAACGGGTGACGGGAGAAACTATGGCTACACCTTC. This sequence encodes CASSLTGDGRNYGYTF. Full variable domain (missing parts from reference TRBV7-3 and TRBJ1-2): GAGVSQTPSNKVTEKGKYVELRCDPISGHTALYWYRQSLGQGPEFLIYFQGTGAADDSGLPNDRFFAVRPEGSVSTLKIQRTERGDSAVYLCASSLTGDGRNYGYTFGSGTRLTVV.

The rearrangement joins TRBV29-1 to TRBJ1-4, with TRBD1 as a possible D gene (5 bases). The germline V gene encodes CDR1 SQVTM and CDR2 ANQGSEA. The CDR3 runs 12 residues. V shed 7 bases and J shed 4 bases, with 10 bases lying between them. The CDR3 bases are TGCAGCGGGGGGGGGAATAATGAAAAACTGTTTTTT. Amino acids: CSGGGNNEKLFF.

This chain links TRBV10-3 with TRBJ2-7; D call uncertain. The length of the CDR3 is 11 residues. The V end was cut by 3 bases, the J end by 5 bases, with 5 bases between. Germline lookup yields CDR1 ENHRY and CDR2 SYGVKD. CDR3 amino acids: CAISDNNEQYF. The CDR3 nucleotides read TGTGCCATCAGTGATAATAACGAGCAGTACTTC.

The rearrangement joins TRBV15 to TRBJ1-1; D gene unclear. The CDR3 sequence is 15 residues long. V was cut by 0 bases and J by 7 bases, with 15 bases left in between. Germline V lookup: CDR1 LNHNV, CDR2 YYDKDF (reference sequence). The CDR3 nucleotides read TGTGCCACCAGCAGAGATTTGAACGAAGGGAATGAAGCTTTCTTT. This sequence encodes CATSRDLNEGNEAFF.

This clone was seen once. The chain recombines TRBV4-1 with TRBJ2-7; D possibly corresponds to TRBD2 (6 bases). The CDR3 loop spans 15 amino acids. CDR1 is MGHRA and CDR2 is YSYEKL in the germline V gene. Trimming cost V 3 bases and J 6 bases, with 18 bases left between them. The CDR3 protein is CASSQGIRGTGEQYF. The CDR3 DNA sequence: TGCGCCAGCAGCCAGGGCATCCGGGGGACCGGCGAGCAGTACTTC.

The V call is TRBV5-1, the J call TRBJ2-5; D possibly matches TRBD1 or TRBD2 (6 bases each). The length of the CDR3 is 13 residues. The V end was cut by 8 bases, the J end by 2 bases, with 13 bases between. Germline V gives CDR1 SGHRS, CDR2 YFSETQ. The CDR3 is CASKKGGQETQYF. In DNA form, the CDR3 reads TGCGCCAGTAAGAAGGGGGGTCAAGAGACCCAGTACTTC.

The chain joins TRBV6-1 to TRBJ1-2, with no clear D. This CDR3 has 13 residues. V was pared by 7 bases and J by 1 base, with 10 bases between. CDR1 and CDR2 from the germline V gene are MNHNS and SASEGT. The CDR3 DNA reads TGTGCCAGCATTACCCCCATTAACTATGGCTACACCTTC. Translation gives CASITPINYGYTF.

This chain connects TRBV27 to TRBJ1-2; 12 nucleotides align to TRBD1. V was pared by 6 bases and J by 6 bases, with 8 bases of the junction left unmatched. The germline gives CDR1 MNHEY, CDR2 SMNVEV (reference sequence). The CDR3 is made up of 15 amino acids. The CDR3: CASSLKGTGGNGYTF. CDR3 DNA sequence: TGTGCCAGCAGCTTAAAGGGGACAGGGGGCAATGGCTACACCTTC.

The rearrangement joins TRBV19 to TRBJ1-3, with D perhaps TRBD1 (5 bases). The CDR3 covers 17 residues. Per germline, CDR1 LNHDA and CDR2 SQIVND (reference sequence). The V end was cut by 3 bases, the J end by 0 bases, with 15 bases between. DNA for the CDR3: TGTGCCAGTAGTATGGAGGGACGGACGAGCTCTGGAAACACCATATATTTT. It translates to CASSMEGRTSSGNTIYF. Filled out from reference TRBV19 and TRBJ1-3, the complete variable domain reads DGGITQSPKYLFRKEGQNVTLSCEQNLNHDAMYWYRQDPGQGLRLIYYSQIVNDFQKGDIAEGYSVSREKKESFPLTVTSAQKNPTAFYLCASSMEGRTSSGNTIYFGEGSWLTVV.